This T cell receptor beta chain emerged from a study of blood T cell repertoires in COVID-19. The V and J ends lost 1 base and 5 bases, in that order; junction bases with no gene match: 3. CDR1 WSHSY and CDR2 SAAADI come from the germline V gene. The CDR3 extends over 14 amino acids. The protocol was immunoSEQ multiplex PCR, while the TCRdb copy is restricted to in-frame clones and leaves out a portion. This sample yields 140,000 to 150,000 clones, of which 84% are seen a single time; roughly 6.2% belongs to the top ten. The sequence derives from a woman in her 50s who had been exposed to COVID-19. Material for sequencing was PBMCs or T cells enriched from blood (not recorded which). This chain joins TRBV10-2 and TRBJ1-2; 8 nucleotides match TRBD1. Here the CDR3 reads CASSEYGTGYGYTF. The CDR3 DNA reads as TGCGCCAGCAGTGAGTACGGGACAGGTTATGGCTACACCTTC.